Included here is one T cell receptor beta chain sequence, with context. The repertoire was sequenced with immunoSEQ multiplex PCR; TCRdb's copy has only in-frame clones and lacks some. The table lists over 45,000 clones, 84% of them singletons, with roughly 0.6% in the top ten. The data belong to a study of OX40 agonist ivuxolimab in advanced cancers. The CDR3 has 14 residues. The trim removed 3 bases at V and 6 bases at J, leaving 6 bases unmatched. Germline values: CDR1 LNHDA, CDR2 SQIVND (reference sequence). The sequences come from CD4+ or CD8+ T cells sorted from blood, collected in a trial of the OX40 agonist ivuxolimab. The chain carries TRBV19 and TRBJ2-3; 7 nucleotides match TRBD2. This receptor was obtained from an adult with an advanced solid tumor such as melanoma, head and neck, liver or kidney cancer. CDR3 bases: TGTGCCAGTAGTATCCGCGGGAGTTACGATACGCAGTATTTT. This gives the protein CASSIRGSYDTQYF.